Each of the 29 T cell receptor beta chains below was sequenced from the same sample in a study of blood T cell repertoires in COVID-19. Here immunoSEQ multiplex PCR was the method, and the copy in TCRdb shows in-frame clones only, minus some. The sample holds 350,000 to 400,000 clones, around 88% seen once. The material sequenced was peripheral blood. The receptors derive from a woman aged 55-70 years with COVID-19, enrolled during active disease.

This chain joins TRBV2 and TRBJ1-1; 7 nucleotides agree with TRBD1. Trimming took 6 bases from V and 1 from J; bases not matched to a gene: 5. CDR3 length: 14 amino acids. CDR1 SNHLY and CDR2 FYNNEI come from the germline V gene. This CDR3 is CASSMDRWNTEAFF. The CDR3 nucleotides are TGTGCCAGCAGCATGGACAGGTGGAACACTGAAGCTTTCTTT. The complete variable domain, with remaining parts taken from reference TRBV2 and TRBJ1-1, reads EPEVTQTPSHQVTQMGQEVILRCVPISNHLYFYWYRQILGQKVEFLVSFYNNEISEKSEIFDDQFSVERPDGSNFTLKIRSTKLEDSAMYFCASSMDRWNTEAFFGQGTRLTVV.

For the CDR3, the DNA is TGTGCCAGTAGTATCCTAGCGGTGGATCAGAGCACAGATACGCAGTATTTT. Translating it yields CASSILAVDQSTDTQYF. The J gene is TRBJ2-3, the V gene TRBV19; 7 nucleotides align to TRBD2. The CDR3 spans 17 residues. With V trimmed by 3 bases and J by 0 bases, 9 bases remained unmatched. Germline values: CDR1 LNHDA, CDR2 SQIVND (reference sequence).

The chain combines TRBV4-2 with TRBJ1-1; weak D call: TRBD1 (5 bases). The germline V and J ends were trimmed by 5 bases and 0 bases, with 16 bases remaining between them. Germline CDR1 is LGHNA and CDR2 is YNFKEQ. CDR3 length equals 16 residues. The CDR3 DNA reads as TGTGCCAGCAGCTTGCAGGGCCCCCCGCTGAACACTGAAGCTTTCTTT. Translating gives CASSLQGPPLNTEAFF.

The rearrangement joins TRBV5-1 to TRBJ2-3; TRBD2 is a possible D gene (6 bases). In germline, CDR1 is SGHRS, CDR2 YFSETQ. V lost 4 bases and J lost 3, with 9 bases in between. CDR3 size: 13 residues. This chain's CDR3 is CASSGTSTDTQYF. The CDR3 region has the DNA TGCGCCAGCAGCGGGACTTCTACAGATACGCAGTATTTT.

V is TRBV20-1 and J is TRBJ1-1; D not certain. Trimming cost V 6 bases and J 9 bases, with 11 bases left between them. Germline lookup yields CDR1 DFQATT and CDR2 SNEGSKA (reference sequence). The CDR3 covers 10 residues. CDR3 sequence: CSAPEEKAFF. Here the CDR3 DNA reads TGCAGTGCCCCGGAGGAGAAAGCTTTCTTT.

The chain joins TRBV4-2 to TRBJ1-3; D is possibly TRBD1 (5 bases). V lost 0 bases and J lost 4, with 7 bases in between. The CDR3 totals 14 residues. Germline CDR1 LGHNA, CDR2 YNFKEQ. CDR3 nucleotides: TGTGCCAGCAGCCAAGAAGGGGTAGGAAACACCATATATTTT. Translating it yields CASSQEGVGNTIYF.

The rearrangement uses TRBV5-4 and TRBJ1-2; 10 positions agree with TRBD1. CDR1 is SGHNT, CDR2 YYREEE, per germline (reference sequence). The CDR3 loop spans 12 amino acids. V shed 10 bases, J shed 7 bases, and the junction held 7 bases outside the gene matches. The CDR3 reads CAGTRDRGGYTF. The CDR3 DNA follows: TGTGCCGGCACCCGGGACAGGGGTGGCTACACCTTC.

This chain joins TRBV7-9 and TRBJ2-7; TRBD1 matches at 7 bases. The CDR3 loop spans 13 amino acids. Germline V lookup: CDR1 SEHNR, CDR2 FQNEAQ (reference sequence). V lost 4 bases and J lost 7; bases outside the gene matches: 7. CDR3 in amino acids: CASSSGTATEQYF. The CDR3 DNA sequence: TGTGCCAGCAGCTCTGGGACAGCTACGGAGCAGTACTTC.

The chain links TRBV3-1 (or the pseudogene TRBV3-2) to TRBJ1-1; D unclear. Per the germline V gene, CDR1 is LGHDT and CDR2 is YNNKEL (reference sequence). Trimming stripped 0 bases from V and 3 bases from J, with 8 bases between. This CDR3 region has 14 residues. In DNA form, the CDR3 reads TGTGCCAGCAGCCAAGATACGTTAGACACTGAAGCTTTCTTT. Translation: CASSQDTLDTEAFF.

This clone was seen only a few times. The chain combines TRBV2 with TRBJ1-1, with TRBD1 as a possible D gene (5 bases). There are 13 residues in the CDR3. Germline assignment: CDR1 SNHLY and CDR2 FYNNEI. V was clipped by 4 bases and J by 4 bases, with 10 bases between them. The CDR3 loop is CASSVSGGTEAFF. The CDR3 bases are TGTGCCAGCAGTGTGTCCGGGGGCACTGAAGCTTTCTTT.

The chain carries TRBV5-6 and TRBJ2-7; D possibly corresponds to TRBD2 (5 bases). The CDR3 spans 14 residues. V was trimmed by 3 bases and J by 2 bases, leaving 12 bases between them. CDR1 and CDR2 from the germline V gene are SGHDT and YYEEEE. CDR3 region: CASSSREGAYEQYF. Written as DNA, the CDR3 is TGTGCCAGCAGCTCCCGGGAAGGAGCCTACGAGCAGTACTTC.

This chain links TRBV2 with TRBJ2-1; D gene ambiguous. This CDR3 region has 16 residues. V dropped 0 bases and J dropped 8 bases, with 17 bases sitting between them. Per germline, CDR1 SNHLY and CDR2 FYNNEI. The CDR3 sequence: CASSEAVSSVNHEQFF. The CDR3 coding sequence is TGTGCCAGCAGTGAAGCGGTGTCTTCGGTTAACCATGAGCAGTTCTTC.

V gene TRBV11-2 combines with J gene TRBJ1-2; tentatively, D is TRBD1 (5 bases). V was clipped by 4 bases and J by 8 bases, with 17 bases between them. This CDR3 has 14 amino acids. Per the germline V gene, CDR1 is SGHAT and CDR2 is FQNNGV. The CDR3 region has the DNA TGTGCCAGCAGCTCCCCCAGGGATTCGGAAGGCTACACCTTC. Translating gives CASSSPRDSEGYTF. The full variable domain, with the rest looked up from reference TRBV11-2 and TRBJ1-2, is EAGVAQSPRYKIIEKRQSVAFWCNPISGHATLYWYQQILGQGPKLLIQFQNNGVVDDSQLPKDRFSAERLKGVDSTLKIQPAKLEDSAVYLCASSSPRDSEGYTFGSGTRLTVV.

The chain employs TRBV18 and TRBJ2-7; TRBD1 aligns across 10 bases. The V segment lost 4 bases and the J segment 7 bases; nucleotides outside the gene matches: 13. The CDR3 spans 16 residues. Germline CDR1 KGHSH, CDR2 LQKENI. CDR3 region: CASSLTAGTGVREQYF. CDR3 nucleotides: TGTGCCAGCTCACTCACCGCCGGGACAGGGGTCCGGGAGCAGTACTTC.

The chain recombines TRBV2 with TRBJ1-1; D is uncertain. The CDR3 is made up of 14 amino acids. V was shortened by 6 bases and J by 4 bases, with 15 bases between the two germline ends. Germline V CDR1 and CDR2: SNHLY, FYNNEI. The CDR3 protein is CASRTEASATEAFF. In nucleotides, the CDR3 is TGTGCCAGCAGGACTGAAGCCAGTGCCACTGAAGCTTTCTTT.

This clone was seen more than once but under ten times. Written as DNA, the CDR3 is TGTGCCAGCAGCTTAGGGAGTGAAGCTTTCTTT. As protein: CASSLGSEAFF. This sequence joins TRBV5-4 and TRBJ1-1, with D uncertain. Germline V lookup: CDR1 SGHNT, CDR2 YYREEE (reference sequence). The V and J ends lost 2 bases and 7 bases respectively, with 6 bases between them. The CDR3 contains 11 residues.

CDR3 in amino acids: CASLSGEGTGELFF. The CDR3 region has the DNA TGTGCCAGCCTCAGCGGGGAGGGCACCGGGGAGCTGTTTTTT. The J gene is TRBJ2-2, the V gene TRBV7-9; TRBD2 matches at 7 bases. Germline CDR1 SEHNR, CDR2 FQNEAQ (reference sequence). Trimming removed 8 bases from V and 4 bases from J; junction bases left unmatched: 7. The CDR3 consists of 14 residues.

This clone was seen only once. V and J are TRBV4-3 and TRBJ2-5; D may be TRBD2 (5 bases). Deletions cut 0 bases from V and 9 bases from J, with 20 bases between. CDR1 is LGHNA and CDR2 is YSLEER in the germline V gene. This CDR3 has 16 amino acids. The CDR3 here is CASSQDITEKDGAQYF. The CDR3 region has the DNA TGCGCCAGCAGCCAAGATATCACCGAGAAGGACGGGGCCCAGTACTTC.

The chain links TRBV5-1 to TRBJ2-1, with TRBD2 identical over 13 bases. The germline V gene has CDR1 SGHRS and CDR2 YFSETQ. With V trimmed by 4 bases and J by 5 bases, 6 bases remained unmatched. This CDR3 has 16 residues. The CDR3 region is CASSPRTSGGNNEQFF. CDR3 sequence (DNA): TGCGCCAGCAGCCCTAGGACTAGCGGGGGAAACAATGAGCAGTTCTTC.

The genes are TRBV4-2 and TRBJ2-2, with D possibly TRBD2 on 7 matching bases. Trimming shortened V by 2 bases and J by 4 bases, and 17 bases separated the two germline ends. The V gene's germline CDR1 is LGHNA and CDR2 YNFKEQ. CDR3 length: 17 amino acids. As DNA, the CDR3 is TGTGCCAGCAGCCAAACCTTGGAGGGGGGGCTCACCGGGGAGCTGTTTTTT. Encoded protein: CASSQTLEGGLTGELFF.

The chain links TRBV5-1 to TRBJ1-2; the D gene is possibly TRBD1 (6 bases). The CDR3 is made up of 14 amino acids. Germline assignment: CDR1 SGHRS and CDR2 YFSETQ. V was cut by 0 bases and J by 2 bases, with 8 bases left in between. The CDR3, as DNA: TGCGCCAGCAGCTTGGGGACAGAGAACTATGGCTACACCTTC. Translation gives CASSLGTENYGYTF.

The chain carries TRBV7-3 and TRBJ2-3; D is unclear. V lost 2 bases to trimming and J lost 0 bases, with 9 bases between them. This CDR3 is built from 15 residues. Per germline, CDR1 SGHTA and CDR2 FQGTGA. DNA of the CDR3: TGTGCCAGCAGCTTATTGGGCGCGAGCACAGATACGCAGTATTTT. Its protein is CASSLLGASTDTQYF.

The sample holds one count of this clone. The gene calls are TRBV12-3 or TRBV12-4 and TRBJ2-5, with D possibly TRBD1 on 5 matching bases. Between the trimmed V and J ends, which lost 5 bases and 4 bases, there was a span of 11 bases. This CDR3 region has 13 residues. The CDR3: CASSGRGVETQYF. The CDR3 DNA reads TGTGCCAGCAGTGGAAGGGGTGTAGAGACCCAGTACTTC.

CDR3: CASSQGGTQNSPLHF. DNA for the CDR3: TGTGCCAGCAGCCAAGGGGGGACACAGAATTCACCCCTCCACTTT. The chain combines TRBV3-1 (or the pseudogene TRBV3-2) with TRBJ1-6, with D possibly TRBD1 on 6 matching bases. This CDR3 has 15 amino acids. Germline-derived CDR1 and CDR2 are LGHDT and YNNKEL (reference sequence). Trimming pared 1 base from V and 7 bases from J, leaving 11 bases between.

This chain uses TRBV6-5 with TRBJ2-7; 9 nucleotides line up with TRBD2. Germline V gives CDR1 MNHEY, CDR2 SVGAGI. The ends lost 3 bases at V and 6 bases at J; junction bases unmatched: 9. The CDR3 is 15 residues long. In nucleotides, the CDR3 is TGTGCCAGCAGTTATGGGCTAGCGGGGTTGGGCGAGCAGTACTTC. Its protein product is CASSYGLAGLGEQYF.

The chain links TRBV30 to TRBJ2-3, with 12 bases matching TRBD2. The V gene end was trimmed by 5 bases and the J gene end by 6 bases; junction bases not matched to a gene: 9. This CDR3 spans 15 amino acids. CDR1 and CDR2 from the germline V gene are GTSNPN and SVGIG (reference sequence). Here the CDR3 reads CAWYSSGGDPDTQYF. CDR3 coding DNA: TGTGCCTGGTACTCTAGCGGGGGGGACCCGGATACGCAGTATTTT.

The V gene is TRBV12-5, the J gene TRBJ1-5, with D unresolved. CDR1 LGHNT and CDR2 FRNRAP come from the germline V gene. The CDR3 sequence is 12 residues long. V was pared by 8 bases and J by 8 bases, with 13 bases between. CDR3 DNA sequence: TGTGCTAGTCAGGCTAACGTTGAGCCCCAGCATTTT. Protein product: CASQANVEPQHF.

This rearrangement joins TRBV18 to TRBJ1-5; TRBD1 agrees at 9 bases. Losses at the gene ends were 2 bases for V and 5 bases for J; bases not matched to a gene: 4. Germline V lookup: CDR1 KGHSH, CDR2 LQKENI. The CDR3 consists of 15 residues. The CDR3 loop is CASSPGTGSHQPQHF. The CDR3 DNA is TGTGCCAGCTCACCAGGGACAGGGTCGCATCAGCCCCAGCATTTT.

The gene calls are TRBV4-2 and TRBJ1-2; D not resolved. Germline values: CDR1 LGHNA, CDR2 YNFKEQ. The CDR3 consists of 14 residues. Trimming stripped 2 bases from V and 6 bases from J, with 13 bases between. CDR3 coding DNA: TGTGCCAGCAGCCAACTAGAGGGCCCCGATGGCTACACCTTC. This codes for CASSQLEGPDGYTF.